This T cell receptor beta chain was recorded in a study of T cell repertoires in cytomegalovirus infection. Study-wide background: Public signatures in TCR beta pointed to CMV infection and matching HLA type. Study outcomes and limitations: The response measured ex vivo was dominated by TCR beta clonotypes (HLA-C-restricted and CMV-specific). There were carriers of CMV plus the relevant HLA, and cumulative public TCR beta family frequency identified them.

From the reads, TCRdb called clonotypes with MiXCR, one entry per CDR3 protein. This repertoire shows under 200,000 distinct CDR3 sequences, more than 9% found once; its top ten account for roughly 5%. This clonotype was seen at least ten times. Its antigen remains unknown. The CDR3 length is 18 residues. Germline values: CDR1 SGHNT, CDR2 YENEEA. Trimming pared 2 bases from V and 2 bases from J, leaving 20 bases between. The TCR originated in a human donor in good health (CMV status not recorded). Some clones in this sample may be carry-over from other donors' samples. The chain links TRBV11-3 to TRBJ2-3, with D maybe TRBD2 (7 bases). The sample comprised PBMCs. This CDR3 is CASSLRNSRGDITDTQYF. As DNA, the CDR3 is TGTGCCAGCAGCTTACGGAACTCACGGGGGGACATCACAGATACGCAGTATTTT. Supplemented by reference TRBV11-3 and TRBJ2-3, the full variable domain reads EAGVVQSPRYKIIEKKQPVAFWCNPISGHNTLYWYLQNLGQGPELLIRYENEEAVDDSQLPKDRFSAERLKGVDSTLKIQPAELGDSAVYLCASSLRNSRGDITDTQYFGPGTRLTVL.